The sequence of this T cell receptor (beta chain) was determined in a study of blood T cell repertoires in COVID-19 (dated by TCRdb to 2018 to 2021). At the level of the whole study: Samples covering the acute and convalescent phases of COVID-19 were provided by collaborators in the United States, Italy and Spain. The prospective study material was composed of cDNA or gDNA derived from T cells, B-cell-depleted T cells, or PBMCs. Deeply sampled blood TCRbeta repertoires from subjects exposed to, actively infected with, or recovered from COVID-19 were included in the dataset. The repertoires were released in a freely available public database intended as a resource for research on the immune response to SARS-CoV-2. Samples came from the ongoing ImmuneRACE study (first 160 participants) plus 1,254 subjects from 6 global collaborators. A de-identified subject ID, COVID-19 status, age in years and sex were almost always included in the sample metadata. Where available, HLA class I and class II types were taken from metadata supplied by the sample provider and were not determined by assay-based typing.

Each collaborating institution followed its own protocols to collect whole blood in K2EDTA tubes. Collaborator samples were shipped for TCRbeta analysis as frozen whole blood, isolated PBMCs, or DNA extracted from either sample type. As for this clone: Its antigen is currently not known. Base quality data are lacking; no much larger clone is found one base away.

Overall study outcomes, separate from this receptor: The quantity of clinical and demographic metadata differed by source and by participant and was supplied without curation.

TCRbeta CDR3 regions were amplified from genomic DNA by means of the immunoSEQ Assay, a bias-controlled multiplex PCR. On the authors' methods: The number of nucleated cells in each sample was estimated from the amplification of reference gene primers within the assay. Sequence reads were collapsed and filtered to measure the absolute abundance of every unique TCRbeta CDR3 rearrangement. For each sample, productive Simpson clonality was calculated by taking the square root of Simpson's diversity index across productive rearrangements. The table was pulled from immuneACCESS by TCRdb, which kept in-frame rearrangements only. Such tables lose some clones; where checked, under half of the loss comes from unresolved V genes, and the rest has no known cause. Clonal size and the V and J genes are those of that table, whereas D and trimming came from the DNA. Across this sample there are roughly 140,000 clones, with 75% to 85% seen only once. The ten largest clones represent around 6.7% of the sample.

At the junction V is shortened by 2 bases and J by 2 bases, with 16 bases in between. Via the germline V gene (reference sequence), CDR1 is LNHDA and CDR2 SQIVND. CDR3 length: 16 amino acids, cysteine to phenylalanine. Only CDR3 DNA remains: 48 bases, in frame from the first base. The sequence was obtained from a woman between 45 and 65 years old in a cohort sampled during active or convalescent COVID-19. Specimen: peripheral blood. The chain is assembled from TRBV19 and TRBJ2-7; perhaps TRBD1 is the D gene, with 7 bases matching. The CDR3 region: CASSISWQGGTYEQYF. The DNA sequence reads TGTGCCAGTAGTATAAGTTGGCAGGGGGGTACCTACGAGCAGTACTTC.